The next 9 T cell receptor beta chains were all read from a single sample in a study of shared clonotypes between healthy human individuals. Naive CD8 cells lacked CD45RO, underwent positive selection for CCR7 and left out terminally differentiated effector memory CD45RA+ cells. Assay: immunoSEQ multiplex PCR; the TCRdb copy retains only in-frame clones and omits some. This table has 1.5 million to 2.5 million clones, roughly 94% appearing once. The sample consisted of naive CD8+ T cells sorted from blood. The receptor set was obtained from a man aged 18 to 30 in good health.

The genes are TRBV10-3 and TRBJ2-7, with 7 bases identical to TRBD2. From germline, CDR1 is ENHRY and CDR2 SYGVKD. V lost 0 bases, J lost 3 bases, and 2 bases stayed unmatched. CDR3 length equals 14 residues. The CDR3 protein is CAISESGGDYEQYF. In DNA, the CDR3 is TGTGCCATCAGTGAGTCGGGGGGGGACTACGAGCAGTACTTC.

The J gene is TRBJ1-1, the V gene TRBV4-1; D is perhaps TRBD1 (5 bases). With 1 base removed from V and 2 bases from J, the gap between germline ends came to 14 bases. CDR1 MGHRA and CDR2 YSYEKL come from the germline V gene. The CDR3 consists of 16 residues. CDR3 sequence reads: CASSQGAGGLNTEAFF. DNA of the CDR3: TGCGCCAGCAGCCAAGGGGCGGGGGGACTTAACACTGAAGCTTTCTTT.

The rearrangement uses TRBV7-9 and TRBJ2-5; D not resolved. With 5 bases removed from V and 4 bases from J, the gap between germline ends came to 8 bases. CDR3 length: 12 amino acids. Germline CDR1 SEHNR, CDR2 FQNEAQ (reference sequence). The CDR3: CASSASGETQYF. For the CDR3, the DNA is TGTGCCAGCAGCGCCTCGGGAGAGACCCAGTACTTC.

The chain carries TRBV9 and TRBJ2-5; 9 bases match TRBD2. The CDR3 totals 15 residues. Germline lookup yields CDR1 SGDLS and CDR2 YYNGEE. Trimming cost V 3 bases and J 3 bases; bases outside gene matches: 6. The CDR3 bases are TGTGCCAGCAGCGAGGGGACTAGCAGAGAAGAGACCCAGTACTTC. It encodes CASSEGTSREETQYF.

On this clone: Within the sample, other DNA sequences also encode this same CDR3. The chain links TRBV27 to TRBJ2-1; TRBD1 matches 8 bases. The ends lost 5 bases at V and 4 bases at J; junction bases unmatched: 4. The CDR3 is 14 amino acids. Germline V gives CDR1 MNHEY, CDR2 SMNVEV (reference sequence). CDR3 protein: CASSPGTGYNEQFF. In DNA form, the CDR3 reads TGTGCCAGCAGTCCCGGGACAGGTTACAATGAGCAGTTCTTC.

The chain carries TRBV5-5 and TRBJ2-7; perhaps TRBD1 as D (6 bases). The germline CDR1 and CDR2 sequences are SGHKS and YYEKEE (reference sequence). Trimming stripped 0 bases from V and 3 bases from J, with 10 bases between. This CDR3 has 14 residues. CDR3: CASSLAPGDYEQYF. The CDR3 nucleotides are TGTGCCAGCAGCTTGGCCCCAGGGGACTACGAGCAGTACTTC. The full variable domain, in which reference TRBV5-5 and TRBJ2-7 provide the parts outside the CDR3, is DAGVTQSPTHLIKTRGQQVTLRCSPISGHKSVSWYQQVLGQGPQFIFQYYEKEERGRGNFPDRFSARQFPNYSSELNVNALLLGDSALYLCASSLAPGDYEQYFGPGTRLTVT.

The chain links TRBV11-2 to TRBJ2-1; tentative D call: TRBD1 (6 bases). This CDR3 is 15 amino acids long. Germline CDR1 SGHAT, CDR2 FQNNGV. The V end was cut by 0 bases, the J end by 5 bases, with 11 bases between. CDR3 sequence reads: CASSLDPGDHNEQFF. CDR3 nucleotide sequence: TGTGCCAGCAGCTTAGATCCAGGGGATCACAATGAGCAGTTCTTC.

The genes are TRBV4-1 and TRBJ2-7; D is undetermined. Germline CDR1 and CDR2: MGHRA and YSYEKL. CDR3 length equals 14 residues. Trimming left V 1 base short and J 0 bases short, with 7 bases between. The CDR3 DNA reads TGCGCCAGCAGCCAAGTAACACTCTCCTACGAGCAGTACTTC. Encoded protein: CASSQVTLSYEQYF.

DNA for the CDR3: TGTGCTAGTGGTTTGGCCCTTAATGAGCAGTTCTTC. Translation: CASGLALNEQFF. The gene calls are TRBV12-5 and TRBJ2-1, with unresolved D. The CDR3 length is 12 residues. Germline CDR1 LGHNT, CDR2 FRNRAP. V was shortened by 1 base and J by 7 bases, with 5 bases between the two germline ends. The complete variable domain, with remaining parts taken from reference TRBV12-5 and TRBJ2-1, reads DARVTQTPRHKVTEMGQEVTMRCQPILGHNTVFWYRQTMMQGLELLAYFRNRAPLDDSGMPKDRFSAEMPDATLATLKIQPSEPRDSAVYFCASGLALNEQFFGPGTRLTVL.